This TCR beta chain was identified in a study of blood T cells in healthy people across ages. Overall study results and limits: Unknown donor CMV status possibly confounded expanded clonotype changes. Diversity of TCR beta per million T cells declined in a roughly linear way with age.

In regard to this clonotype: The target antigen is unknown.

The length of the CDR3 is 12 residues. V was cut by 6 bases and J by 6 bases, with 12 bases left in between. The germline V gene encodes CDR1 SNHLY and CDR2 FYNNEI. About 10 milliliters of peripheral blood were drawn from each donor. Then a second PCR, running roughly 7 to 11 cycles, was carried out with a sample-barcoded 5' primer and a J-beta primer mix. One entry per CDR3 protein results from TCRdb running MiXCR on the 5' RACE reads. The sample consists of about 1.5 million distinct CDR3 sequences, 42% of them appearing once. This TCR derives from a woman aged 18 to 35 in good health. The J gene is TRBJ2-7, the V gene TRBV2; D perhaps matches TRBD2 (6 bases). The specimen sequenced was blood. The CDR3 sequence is CASRGDLSEQYF. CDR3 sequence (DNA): TGTGCCAGCAGGGGGGACTTGTCCGAGCAGTACTTC. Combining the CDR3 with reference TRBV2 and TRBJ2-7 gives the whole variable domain EPEVTQTPSHQVTQMGQEVILRCVPISNHLYFYWYRQILGQKVEFLVSFYNNEISEKSEIFDDQFSVERPDGSNFTLKIRSTKLEDSAMYFCASRGDLSEQYFGPGTRLTVT.